These 19 T cell receptor beta chains originate from one sample sequenced in a study of T cells in women clearing cervical HPV infection (dated by TCRdb to 2016 to 2019). Library method: the immunoSEQ multiplex PCR assay. What TCRdb holds here is the immuneACCESS table cut down to in-frame rearrangements. Part of the clones is not present; checked against another copy, under half of the missing clones reflect an unresolved V gene, and the others are unexplained. The sample's clone listing holds tens of thousands of clones. 6.5% to 7.5% of the sample is taken by the ten largest. Sequencing was carried out using blood buffy coat. The receptors stem from a woman aged 18-70 years with a cervical HPV16 infection that either progressed to CIN3+ or cleared (not recorded which).

A remark on this clone: The read stops 3 residues short of the end of the CDR3; the missing end is completed from the germline J gene. The chain combines TRBV5-1 with TRBJ2-1; 8 nucleotides line up with TRBD2. The CDR3 covers 15 residues. The V gene's germline CDR1 is SGHRS and CDR2 YFSETQ. The ends lost 0 bases at V and 5 bases at J; junction bases unmatched: 4. The DNA read from the CDR3 is TGCGCCAGCAGCTTGGCCCCGGGGGGGAACAATGAG. It translates to CASSLAPGGNNE. The whole CDR3 is CASSLAPGGNNEQFF.

Details on this clone: The read finishes 3 residues shy of the CDR3 end, and the germline J gene is used to complete it. The gene calls are TRBV27 and TRBJ2-7; 9 bases line up with TRBD2. The J segment lost 2 bases and the V segment lost 3 bases, leaving 5 bases of the junction unmatched. Per the germline V gene, CDR1 is MNHEY and CDR2 is SMNVEV (reference sequence). This CDR3 spans 15 amino acids. The CDR3 DNA, read in part, is TGTGCCAGCAGTTTGGTCGGCGGGGGGGCCTACGAG. Its translation: CASSLVGGGAYE. The CDR3 in full is CASSLVGGGAYEQYF.

With regard to this clone: The read gets to within 3 residues of the CDR3 end, and the germline J gene fills in the rest. The V and J genes are TRBV20-1 and TRBJ1-2; the match to TRBD1 covers 7 bases. CDR3 length: 12 residues. V was pared by 7 bases and J by 7 bases, with 9 bases of the junction left unmatched. Germline CDR1 and CDR2: DFQATT and SNEGSKA (reference sequence). The CDR3 bases that were read are TGCAGTGTTGAATTAGGGGGCTTTGGC. Translation: CSVELGGFG. Given in full, the CDR3 is CSVELGGFGYTF.

About this clone itself: The CDR3 end falls 3 residues outside the read, so it is completed with the germline J gene. V gene TRBV29-1 combines with J gene TRBJ2-7, with D possibly being TRBD1 (6 bases). Trimming left V 7 bases short and J 2 bases short, with 9 bases between. CDR1 is SQVTM and CDR2 is ANQGSEA in the germline V gene. The CDR3 has 11 residues. CDR3: CSGTDTYEQYF. The DNA read from the CDR3 is TGCAGCGGGACAGATACCTACGAG.

The CDR3 DNA, read in part, is TGTGCCAGTAGTGGGACAGGGGGCCGAAGCTCCTACGAG. This sequence encodes CASSGTGGRSSYE. The whole CDR3 protein reads CASSGTGGRSSYEQYF. This chain joins TRBV19 and TRBJ2-7, with 12 positions matching TRBD1. The read ends 3 residues early relative to the CDR3; the germline J gene fills the gap. CDR3 length: 16 residues. The ends lost 5 bases at V and 0 bases at J; junction bases unmatched: 5. The V gene's germline CDR1 is LNHDA and CDR2 SQIVND (reference sequence).

To note about this clone: The read comes to an end 3 residues before the CDR3 does, leaving the germline J gene to fill in the end. This rearrangement joins TRBV18 to TRBJ1-5; 9 bases agree with TRBD1. The V gene end was trimmed by 3 bases and the J gene end by 4 bases; junction bases not matched to a gene: 10. This CDR3 has 17 residues. Germline V lookup: CDR1 KGHSH, CDR2 LQKENI. CDR3 bases read: TGTGCCAGCTCACCGGGACAGGGCTTAATTGGGAATCAGCCC. Amino acids: CASSPGQGLIGNQP. The entire CDR3 is CASSPGQGLIGNQPQHF.

A note on this clone: The read halts 3 residues ahead of the CDR3 end, with the missing end drawn from the germline J gene. This chain joins TRBV28 and TRBJ1-6; 10 nucleotides line up with TRBD1. J gave up 8 bases and V 3 bases, and 1 base lay outside the gene matches. This CDR3 region has 14 residues. In germline, CDR1 is MDHEN, CDR2 SYDVKM. CDR3 DNA (partial): TGTGCCAGCAGTTTGGGGACAGGGGATTCACCC. Amino acids: CASSLGTGDSP. The whole CDR3 sequence reads CASSLGTGDSPLHF.

Concerning this clone: The observed sequence ends 3 residues before the CDR3 terminus, with the missing tail filled in from the germline J gene. The chain is built from TRBV19 and TRBJ1-1; D is undetermined. Germline CDR1 is LNHDA and CDR2 is SQIVND (reference sequence). The CDR3 is made up of 14 amino acids. Between the trimmed V and J ends, which lost 3 bases and 0 bases, there was a span of 8 bases. The CDR3 bases that were read are TGTGCCAGTAGTATTAAAGCGGTGAACACTGAA. Encoded protein: CASSIKAVNTE. Given in full, the CDR3 is CASSIKAVNTEAFF.

About this clone: The sequenced fragment ends 3 residues before the CDR3 boundary, so the rest is inferred from the germline J gene. The chain uses TRBV11-2 and TRBJ2-1; a possible D gene is TRBD2 (5 bases). Germline CDR1 SGHAT, CDR2 FQNNGV. V lost 1 base and J 2 bases, leaving 9 bases between the germline ends. This CDR3 is built from 15 residues. The CDR3: CASSLGVAPYNEQFF. The covered CDR3 bases are TGTGCCAGCAGCTTAGGGGTAGCGCCCTACAATGAG.

Regarding this clone: The read terminates 3 residues ahead of where the CDR3 ends, so the germline J gene completes it. This chain links TRBV6-2 or TRBV6-3 with TRBJ2-1; a possible D gene is TRBD1 (6 bases). The CDR3 is 15 residues long. CDR1 and CDR2 (germline): MNHEY, SVGEGT. Trimming shortened V by 3 bases and J by 2 bases, and 11 bases separated the two germline ends. The CDR3 DNA, read in part, is TGTGCCAGCAGTTATCAATCAGGGGCCTACAATGAG. Translating it yields CASSYQSGAYNE. The full CDR3 reads CASSYQSGAYNEQFF.

Turning to this clone: The CDR3 is cut off 3 residues early in the read; its end comes from the germline J gene. This chain links TRBV7-6 with TRBJ2-2; D may be TRBD1 (6 bases). This CDR3 comprises 17 residues. CDR1 is SGHVS, CDR2 FNYEAQ, per germline. The V end was cut by 2 bases, the J end by 0 bases, with 13 bases between. The part of the CDR3 DNA that was read is TGTGCCAGCAGCTTACCGGACAGTACTTCGAACACCGGGGAG. It is translated as CASSLPDSTSNTGE. The whole CDR3 reads CASSLPDSTSNTGELFF.

Remarks on this clone: The observed sequence ends 3 residues before the CDR3 terminus, with the missing tail filled in from the germline J gene. This chain uses TRBV19 with TRBJ1-1; the match to TRBD1 covers 7 bases. This CDR3 has 14 residues. Per germline, CDR1 LNHDA and CDR2 SQIVND (reference sequence). Trimming removed 5 bases from V and 4 bases from J; junction bases left unmatched: 7. The sequenced CDR3 bases are TGTGCCAGTAGTCCGACAGGGTCGGGCACTGAA. Amino acids: CASSPTGSGTE. The complete CDR3 sequence is CASSPTGSGTEAFF.

Comments on this clone: The missing CDR3 end, 3 residues past where the read stops, is filled in from the germline J gene. The chain uses TRBV20-1 and TRBJ1-1, with 8 nucleotides matching TRBD1. Germline V CDR1 and CDR2: DFQATT, SNEGSKA (reference sequence). CDR3 length equals 13 residues. V shed 6 bases, J shed 6 bases, and the junction held 9 bases outside the gene matches. The CDR3 DNA, read in part, is TGCAGTGCCCCCAGGTCAGGGGGCGCTGAA. Translating gives CSAPRSGGAE. The full CDR3 reads CSAPRSGGAEAFF.

About this clone itself: The CDR3 is cut off 3 residues early in the read; its end comes from the germline J gene. The chain couples TRBV20-1 to TRBJ2-5, with D perhaps TRBD2 (7 bases). The CDR3 sequence is 17 residues long. Germline lookup yields CDR1 DFQATT and CDR2 SNEGSKA (reference sequence). V lost 8 bases and J lost 2, with 27 bases in between. The covered CDR3 bases are TGCAGTTCACCACCCGCGGTGGGGGGGCGGTATCAAGAGACC. This encodes CSSPPAVGGRYQET. The complete CDR3 protein is CSSPPAVGGRYQETQYF.

To note about this clone: The read gets to within 3 residues of the CDR3 end, and the germline J gene fills in the rest. This rearrangement joins TRBV2 to TRBJ1-5; D might be TRBD1 (6 bases). This CDR3 is 14 amino acids long. V was trimmed by 11 bases and J by 1 base, leaving 15 bases between them. CDR1 is SNHLY, CDR2 FYNNEI, per germline. CDR3 protein: CASTRGGSNQPQHF. CDR3 DNA, as far as it was read: TGTGCCTCAACAAGGGGGGGAAGCAATCAGCCC.

Concerning this clone: The read halts 3 residues ahead of the CDR3 end, with the missing end drawn from the germline J gene. This chain uses TRBV20-1 with TRBJ2-1; tentatively, D is TRBD2 (6 bases). The CDR3 consists of 14 residues. The ends were cut back, 2 bases at V and 2 bases at J, with 10 bases in the middle. Germline V CDR1 and CDR2: DFQATT, SNEGSKA (reference sequence). The sequenced part of the CDR3 DNA is TGCAGTGCTAGATTATCGGGGGCCTACAATGAG. Translation: CSARLSGAYNE. The CDR3 in full is CSARLSGAYNEQFF.

Partial CDR3 DNA: TGCAGCTCCTCGACCGGGACTAGCGAAGGCACAGATACG. Residues: CSSSTGTSEGTDT. In full, the CDR3 is CSSSTGTSEGTDTQYF. The chain employs TRBV29-1 and TRBJ2-3, with 10 bases fitting TRBD2. The sequence runs out 3 residues before the end of the CDR3; the remainder is reconstructed from the germline J gene. Trimming took 8 bases from V and 1 from J; bases not matched to a gene: 12. The CDR3 has 16 amino acids. Germline CDR1 reads SQVTM; CDR2 reads ANQGSEA.

A word on this clone: The missing CDR3 end, 3 residues past where the read stops, is filled in from the germline J gene. This sequence joins TRBV5-8 and TRBJ2-5, with no clear D. This CDR3 spans 13 amino acids. Germline V gene sequence: CDR1 SGHTS, CDR2 YDEGEE. V lost 4 bases and J 1 base, leaving 8 bases between the germline ends. The part of the CDR3 DNA that was read is TGTGCCAGCAGCCCAGTTCTCCAAGAGACC. Protein sequence: CASSPVLQET. The full CDR3 protein reads CASSPVLQETQYF. Looking up the rest from reference TRBV5-8 and TRBJ2-5 gives the full variable domain: EAGVTQSPTHLIKTRGQQATLRCSPISGHTSVYWYQQALGLGLQFLLWYDEGEERNRGNFPPRFSGRQFPNYSSELNVNALELEDSALYLCASSPVLQETQYFGPGTRLLVL.

As for this clone: The read ends 3 residues before the CDR3 terminus; that terminus is restored from the germline J gene. This specimen includes other DNA sequences encoding the same CDR3. The chain is built from TRBV6-4 and TRBJ2-1, with D possibly TRBD2 on 7 matching bases. The CDR3 is made up of 14 amino acids. Germline values: CDR1 MRHNA, CDR2 SNTAGT. Trimming removed 2 bases at V and 4 bases at J, with 9 bases between. The sequenced CDR3 bases are TGTGCCAGCAGTGACGGGGGGGCTTACAATGAG. Residues: CASSDGGAYNE. The whole CDR3 is CASSDGGAYNEQFF.